Reported below is one TCR beta chain. Its antigen is unidentified. This record comes from a study of Graves' ophthalmopathy and Graves' hyperthyroidism. Researchers took RNA transcripts and amplified TCR beta CDR3 regions from them. RT-PCR was first run with HTBI primers, then multiplex PCR in a second round. TCRdb re-called the multiplex PCR reads through MiXCR, storing one row per CDR3 protein. The sample has around 400,000 distinct CDR3 sequences; around 20% are singletons. Overall study findings and caveats: In blood appeared most of the expanded thyroid clonotypes whose frequency exceeded 0.001.

This receptor was taken from a woman aged 18-35 years with stable Graves' hyperthyroidism. Material for sequencing was peripheral blood.

CDR3 sequence reads: CSATGANYGYTF. The CDR3 DNA reads TGCAGTGCTACAGGAGCTAACTATGGCTACACCTTC. This sequence joins TRBV20-1 and TRBJ1-2; no reliable D call. Between the trimmed V and J ends, which lost 4 bases and 0 bases, there was a span of 6 bases. The CDR3 totals 12 residues. Germline CDR1 reads DFQATT; CDR2 reads SNEGSKA (reference sequence).